The present T cell receptor (beta chain) was sequenced within a study of cytomegalovirus exposure and HLA in healthy donors. TCRdb's copy holds only in-frame clones and misses some; the assay was immunoSEQ multiplex PCR. The data show 71,000 or so clones, roughly 94% seen once. This clone came up once. Its cognate antigen is unknown. Whole-study findings and limits: The TCR clusters that emerged in the first cohort tended, a later analysis found, to co-occur in the approximately 110 validation repertoires. The study flagged roughly 150 TCR beta chains as cytomegalovirus-associated. The authors confirmed in vitro that a few CMV-associated chains were specific for CMV antigens. Some public TCRs appeared in many individuals, while most sequences were rare.

Per germline, CDR1 SNHLY and CDR2 FYNNEI. The V end lost 5 bases, the J end lost 11 bases, and 10 bases lay between the germline ends. The CDR3 has 11 amino acids. Sequencing was carried out using PBMCs. This clonotype originated in a woman aged 18-29 years in good health and CMV-seropositive. V gene TRBV2 combines with J gene TRBJ1-5, with unresolved D. The CDR3 nucleotides read TGTGCCAGCAGTCCGGGAGTAGCCCAGCATTTT. Protein product: CASSPGVAQHF.